Sequencing of this T cell receptor (beta chain) was carried out in a study of CD8+CD57+ T cells in acquired aplastic anemia. CDR3 length equals 14 residues. Germline values: CDR1 SGHVS, CDR2 FNYEAQ. Turning to this clonotype: What it recognizes is unknown. At one end, the junction sequence differs from germline, possibly due to a read error.

The study, taken as a whole, reports: Common to patients and controls were twenty-nine CD8+ CDR3 sequences.

The template used for profiling TCR beta VDJ and CDR3 was genomic DNA. TCRdb re-called the reads through MiXCR, storing one row per CDR3 protein. This sample carries hundreds of thousands of distinct CDR3 sequences, 65% to 80% of them seen once, and the ten largest clones take approximately 3.8%. The genes are TRBV7-6 and TRBJ1-1; 11 nucleotides agree with TRBD1. The TCR comes from a human donor in good health, serving as a control. The sequenced material came from sorted CD4+, CD8+, or CD8+CD57+ T cells (not recorded which) from PBMCs. In nucleotides, the CDR3 is TGTGCCAGCAGCAGGGACAGGGGGTCCAATGAAGCTACCTTT. This encodes CASSRDRGSNEATF.